This T cell receptor (beta chain) was recovered during a study of identifying expanded T cells in peripheral blood. Study-level results: Differentially abundant clones: around 1.2 between replicates, about 15 at roughly 2 weeks, approximately 19 at four. Across healthy donors, higher total template counts meant significantly greater roughly two-week count variance.

Data came from immunoSEQ multiplex PCR; TCRdb stores just in-frame clones and leaves some out. Here the sample spans some 100,000 clones, 88% being singletons. Of note for this clone: The antigen is undetermined.

Healthy donors had no documented immune events, such as infections, while sampled. The J segment lost 1 base and the V segment lost 4 bases, leaving 7 bases of the junction unmatched. The length of the CDR3 is 16 residues. Germline V gene lookup returns CDR1 SGHRS and CDR2 YFSETQ. The chain employs TRBV5-1 and TRBJ2-3; the match to TRBD2 covers 9 bases. This receptor was taken from a person between 18 and 70 years old in good health. The specimen sequenced was blood. The CDR3 sequence is CASSRREGRGTDTQYF. DNA of the CDR3: TGCGCCAGCAGCCGGCGGGAGGGCCGTGGCACAGATACGCAGTATTTT.